This TCR beta chain was obtained from a study of T-cell reconstitution after alpha-beta-depleted transplantation in children (dated by TCRdb to the mid-2010s). Turning to the overall study: Using TCR repertoire profiling, the study followed T-cell immune reconstitution in a quantitative way in children after TCRalphabeta/CD19-depleted allogeneic hematopoietic cell transplantation.

The sample's treatment or condition label is to be understood as: allogeneic hematopoietic cell transplantation with graft depleted of TCRalphabeta T cells and CD19 B cells. The children who served as transplant recipients had been given grafts of TCRalphabeta/CD19-depleted allogeneic hematopoietic cells. Results the study describes overall, beyond this receptor: About two months after transplant, the apparently early recovery of alphabetaT-cell counts reportedly depended on just several hundred clones that had expanded rapidly and came from non-depleted graft cells. In some patients, the high TCRbeta diversity seen at day 60 was put down to recipient T cells and intrathymic progenitors that had survived conditioning. Over the following months the frequencies of hyperexpanded clones went down, and after one year T-cell counts and TCRbeta diversity were mostly credited to newly produced T cells.

This clonotype has only a few counts. Its antigen remains unidentified. No base-level quality is on record; no much larger clone is a single base apart. Libraries were prepared through PCR. Data came from an Illumina HiSeq 2500. TCR libraries were prepared with molecular barcoding, using unique molecular identifiers to normalize TCRbeta repertoire quantification. TCRdb itself trimmed the public reads at Q25 with fastp, ran MiXCR and retained productive beta chains. Duplicate CDR3 protein sequences are folded into a single record with the most common DNA and genes. The sample table holds some 460,000 distinct CDR3 sequences, of which about 16% were seen once. Under 30% of the sample is held by the ten biggest clonotypes. The TCR originated in a boy in the first two years of life who had a stem cell transplant for Wiskott-Aldrich syndrome, so the T cells may come from the graft donor. Specimen: PBMCs, mostly from graft donor cells, collected 360 days after TCRalphabeta/CD19-depleted stem cell transplant.

CDR3 reads: CASSQARGTSSHNEQFF. In nucleotides, the sequence is TGCGCCAGCAGCCAAGCCCGAGGGACTAGCAGTCACAATGAGCAGTTCTTC. The chain links TRBV4-3 with TRBJ2-1, and 9 bases in between align with TRBD2. V lost 1 base and J lost 5 bases, and the count of bases not matched to a germline gene is 9. The CDR3 runs 17 residues from the cysteine to the phenylalanine. This entry keeps only the CDR3 DNA: 51 bases, framed from base 1. Based on the germline V gene, the CDR1 and CDR2 sequences are LGHNA and YSLEER.